One and the same sample provided the 10 T cell receptor beta chains below, sequenced in a study of OX40 agonist ivuxolimab in advanced cancers. Profiling relied on immunoSEQ multiplex PCR, and the TCRdb table lists in-frame clones only, not all of them. The sample has 75,000 to 90,000 clones; roughly 90% are singletons. The material sequenced was CD4+ or CD8+ T cells sorted from blood, taken in a trial of the OX40 agonist ivuxolimab. The receptors here all came from an adult with an advanced solid tumor such as melanoma, head and neck, liver or kidney cancer.

The chain uses TRBV5-1 and TRBJ2-1, with D unclear. V lost 0 bases to trimming and J lost 3 bases, with 10 bases between them. This CDR3 is built from 15 residues. The germline V gene has CDR1 SGHRS and CDR2 YFSETQ. The CDR3 nucleotides read TGCGCCAGCAGCTTGGCCCCGTTTGGCTACAATGAGCAGTTCTTC. This gives the protein CASSLAPFGYNEQFF.

This clone was observed a single time. This rearrangement joins TRBV6-5 to TRBJ2-7; 7 bases match TRBD1. There are 15 residues in the CDR3. Germline assignment: CDR1 MNHEY and CDR2 SVGAGI. V gave up 3 bases and J gave up 0 bases; unmatched junction bases: 5. CDR3 sequence reads: CASSYWGQSSYEQYF. CDR3 in DNA: TGTGCCAGCAGTTATTGGGGACAGAGCTCCTACGAGCAGTACTTC.

The sample holds a few counts of this clone. V is TRBV19 and J is TRBJ1-2; unclear D gene. V was trimmed by 7 bases and J by 6 bases, leaving 12 bases between them. This CDR3 has 12 residues. Germline values: CDR1 LNHDA, CDR2 SQIVND (reference sequence). The CDR3 region is CASNQVGNGYTF. CDR3 in DNA: TGTGCCAGTAATCAGGTCGGCAATGGCTACACCTTC.

This chain uses TRBV15 with TRBJ2-3, with a tentative D call TRBD1 (6 bases). V gave up 6 bases and J gave up 0 bases, with 16 bases separating them. CDR1 LNHNV and CDR2 YYDKDF come from the germline V gene (reference sequence). The CDR3 extends over 16 amino acids. CDR3 sequence (DNA): TGTGCCACCAGGGCAAGAGGAGGACAGAGCACAGATACGCAGTATTTT. It is translated as CATRARGGQSTDTQYF. Full variable domain (outside the CDR3, taken from reference TRBV15 and TRBJ2-3): DAMVIQNPRYQVTQFGKPVTLSCSQTLNHNVMYWYQQKSSQAPKLLFHYYDKDFNNEADTPDNFQSRRPNTSFCFLDIRSPGLGDTAMYLCATRARGGQSTDTQYFGPGTRLTVL.

The chain couples TRBV4-3 to TRBJ2-3, with TRBD2 matching 10 bases. Trimming took 3 bases from V and 6 from J; bases not matched to a gene: 6. Germline V gene sequence: CDR1 LGHNA, CDR2 YSLEER. The CDR3 contains 15 residues. CDR3 amino acids: CASSQEAGGWDTQYF. The CDR3, as DNA: TGCGCCAGCAGCCAGGAAGCGGGAGGGTGGGATACGCAGTATTTT.

The chain recombines TRBV19 with TRBJ2-5; a possible D gene is TRBD2 (6 bases). Germline V gene sequence: CDR1 LNHDA, CDR2 SQIVND (reference sequence). V was clipped by 5 bases and J by 4 bases, with 11 bases between them. This CDR3 comprises 13 residues. The CDR3 reads CASSLVEGETQYF. The CDR3 region has the DNA TGTGCCAGTAGTCTGGTGGAGGGAGAGACCCAGTACTTC.

This chain uses TRBV29-1 with TRBJ2-7; either TRBD1 or TRBD2 may fit D (5 bases each). The germline V gene has CDR1 SQVTM and CDR2 ANQGSEA. The CDR3 is 12 amino acids. V dropped 7 bases and J dropped 1 base, with 11 bases sitting between them. The CDR3 sequence: CSGRDGSYEQYF. Here the CDR3 DNA reads TGCAGCGGCCGGGACGGGTCCTACGAGCAGTACTTC.

In its sample, this clone is medium-sized. The CDR3 coding sequence is TGCGCCAGCAGCCGTATCGGGGCGCCGGATCAGCCCCAGCATTTT. Its protein product is CASSRIGAPDQPQHF. The chain joins TRBV5-1 to TRBJ1-5; TRBD1 is a possible D gene (5 bases). Germline loops: CDR1 SGHRS, CDR2 YFSETQ. The V and J ends lost 4 bases and 5 bases respectively, with 16 bases between them. The CDR3 runs to 15 residues.

The chain couples TRBV5-1 to TRBJ2-5; no clear D gene. V was shortened by 5 bases and J by 5 bases, with 19 bases between the two germline ends. There are 15 residues in the CDR3. Looked up from germline, CDR1 is SGHRS and CDR2 is YFSETQ. The CDR3 protein is CASSSLGVVTETQYF. DNA of the CDR3: TGCGCCAGCAGTTCCCTTGGAGTGGTAACGGAGACCCAGTACTTC. The full variable domain, rest sourced from reference TRBV5-1 and TRBJ2-5, is KAGVTQTPRYLIKTRGQQVTLSCSPISGHRSVSWYQQTPGQGLQFLFEYFSETQRNKGNFPGRFSGRQFSNSRSEMNVSTLELGDSALYLCASSSLGVVTETQYFGPGTRLLVL.

This sequence joins TRBV9 and TRBJ2-7; tentative D call: TRBD1 (5 bases). This CDR3 is 16 amino acids long. Germline V gives CDR1 SGDLS, CDR2 YYNGEE. V was shortened by 4 bases and J by 7 bases, with 24 bases between the two germline ends. The CDR3 loop reads CASSIGRAGPQGEQYF. Here the CDR3 DNA reads TGTGCCAGCAGCATTGGACGTGCAGGGCCCCAAGGGGAGCAGTACTTC.